These 7 T cell receptor beta chains came from one sample sequenced in a study of blood T cell repertoires in COVID-19. The repertoire was sequenced with immunoSEQ multiplex PCR; TCRdb's copy has only in-frame clones and lacks some. The profile shows some 26,000 clones, roughly 90% of them singletons. Sequencing used peripheral blood. Every receptor here comes from a human donor in a cohort sampled during active COVID-19.

The chain links TRBV5-1 to TRBJ1-1; TRBD1 might be the D (5 bases). The V and J ends lost 0 bases and 2 bases respectively, with 11 bases between them. Germline CDR1 and CDR2: SGHRS and YFSETQ. This CDR3 contains 15 residues. CDR3 coding DNA: TGCGCCAGCAGCTTGGAAATAGGGGCTAACACTGAAGCTTTCTTT. This codes for CASSLEIGANTEAFF.

V is TRBV2 and J is TRBJ2-5; D might be TRBD2 (6 bases). Trimming cost V 6 bases and J 5 bases, with 16 bases left between them. This CDR3 has 14 amino acids. Germline V lookup: CDR1 SNHLY, CDR2 FYNNEI. CDR3 nucleotides: TGTGCCAGCAGAGATCGACTAGTAGGCGAGACCCAGTACTTC. This encodes CASRDRLVGETQYF.

The chain joins TRBV18 to TRBJ2-7, with 8 bases aligning to TRBD1. This CDR3 has 15 amino acids. The V gene's germline CDR1 is KGHSH and CDR2 LQKENI. Trimming at V came to 0 bases and at J to 6 bases, leaving 7 bases not matched to a gene. The CDR3 here is CASSPPGTGFFEQYF. The CDR3 DNA reads TGTGCCAGCTCACCACCCGGGACAGGCTTTTTCGAGCAGTACTTC.

The chain carries TRBV6-5 and TRBJ1-1; D gene ambiguous. Germline V CDR1 and CDR2: MNHEY, SVGAGI. The CDR3 contains 14 residues. The V end was cut by 5 bases, the J end by 8 bases, with 18 bases between. Written as DNA, the CDR3 is TGTGCCAGCAGTCGTAATCGGGGTACCGGGGAAGCTTTCTTT. Its translation is CASSRNRGTGEAFF.

This clone appeared a single time. The V gene is TRBV6-6, the J gene TRBJ2-3, with D possibly TRBD1 on 6 matching bases. Germline V gene lookup returns CDR1 MNHNY and CDR2 SVGAGI (reference sequence). The CDR3 loop spans 15 amino acids. V was pared by 2 bases and J by 4 bases, with 13 bases between. The CDR3 region has the DNA TGTGCCAGCAGTTACAGCCAGGGGAGCGCAGATACGCAGTATTTT. This codes for CASSYSQGSADTQYF.

The chain couples TRBV7-9 to TRBJ2-1; weak D call: TRBD1 (5 bases). Germline V gene lookup returns CDR1 SEHNR and CDR2 FQNEAQ (reference sequence). This CDR3 comprises 11 residues. The V end was cut by 4 bases, the J end by 10 bases, with 8 bases between. CDR3 amino acids: CASSYNREQFF. Here the CDR3 DNA reads TGTGCCAGCAGCTATAACAGGGAGCAGTTCTTC.

In this sample, this clone turned up a few times. J is TRBJ1-2 and V is TRBV7-9; D may be TRBD1 (6 bases). Trimming took off 5 bases at V and 8 bases at J, with 21 bases between the two ends. CDR1 and CDR2 from the germline V gene are SEHNR and FQNEAQ (reference sequence). The CDR3 is 15 amino acids. This CDR3 is CASSLLQDRPLGYTF. CDR3 nucleotide sequence: TGTGCCAGCAGCCTCCTCCAGGACAGACCCTTAGGCTACACCTTC.